The 32 T cell receptor beta chains below were found in one sample sequenced in a study of OX40 agonist ivuxolimab in advanced cancers. Sequencing used immunoSEQ multiplex PCR; TCRdb keeps in-frame clones, though not all of them. Among more than 25,000 clones listed, around 87% were seen once. The sequencing used CD4+ or CD8+ T cells sorted from blood, collected in a trial of the OX40 agonist ivuxolimab. The receptor source for this set is an adult with an advanced solid tumor such as melanoma, head and neck, liver or kidney cancer.

The rearrangement links TRBV7-9 to TRBJ2-3; 8 nucleotides align to TRBD2. V was clipped by 6 bases and J by 2 bases; unmatched bases: 13. This CDR3 comprises 17 residues. The V gene's germline CDR1 is SEHNR and CDR2 FQNEAQ (reference sequence). Written as DNA, the CDR3 is TGTGCCAGCAGGTTGGCGGGGGGTTTACAGGTCACAGATACGCAGTATTTT. It translates to CASRLAGGLQVTDTQYF.

This clone was seen only once. The rearrangement joins TRBV11-3 to TRBJ2-1; the match to TRBD2 covers 7 bases. Losses at the gene ends were 5 bases for V and 5 bases for J; bases not matched to a gene: 12. There are 16 residues in the CDR3. The germline gives CDR1 SGHNT, CDR2 YENEEA. The CDR3 spells CASSATLAEGNNEQFF. The DNA for the CDR3 is TGTGCCAGCAGCGCGACTCTAGCGGAGGGGAACAATGAGCAGTTCTTC.

This chain joins TRBV11-2 and TRBJ1-2; D ambiguous. Trimming cost V 1 base and J 4 bases, with 10 bases left between them. The germline CDR1 and CDR2 sequences are SGHAT and FQNNGV. This CDR3 contains 14 residues. The CDR3 spells CASSLALAAYGYTF. CDR3 DNA: TGTGCCAGCAGCTTAGCGCTGGCAGCCTATGGCTACACCTTC.

V gene TRBV18 combines with J gene TRBJ1-1, with D possibly matching TRBD1 (5 bases). The germline V and J ends were trimmed by 3 bases and 5 bases, with 10 bases remaining between them. The CDR3 has 13 residues. Germline CDR1 and CDR2: KGHSH and LQKENI. The CDR3 nucleotides read TGTGCCAGCTCACCCTCCAGGGAAACTGAAGCTTTCTTT. Translating it yields CASSPSRETEAFF.

This clone was picked up one time. The CDR3 here is CASSDHGARSAGIYF. The CDR3 bases are TGTGCCAGCAGTGACCACGGGGCTCGAAGTGCGGGAATATATTTT. The chain has TRBV6-1 and TRBJ1-3; a weak D match, TRBD1 (5 bases). CDR3 length equals 15 residues. CDR1 is MNHNS, CDR2 SASEGT, per germline. V shed 3 bases and J shed 13 bases, with 22 bases lying between them.

The V and J genes are TRBV19 and TRBJ2-7; D is unclear. V was cut by 1 base and J by 4 bases, with 8 bases left in between. The CDR3 has 13 amino acids. Germline V gives CDR1 LNHDA, CDR2 SQIVND (reference sequence). CDR3 sequence: CASSIGGSYEQYF. The DNA for the CDR3 is TGTGCCAGTAGTATAGGAGGCTCATACGAGCAGTACTTC.

This clone has just one count. The chain carries TRBV11-2 and TRBJ2-3; the match to TRBD2 covers 9 bases. This CDR3 has 16 amino acids. Germline CDR1 reads SGHAT; CDR2 reads FQNNGV. J gave up 3 bases and V 4 bases, and 8 bases lay outside the gene matches. DNA for the CDR3: TGTGCCAGCAGCTCTATGGCGGGAGGGAAAACAGATACGCAGTATTTT. The encoded protein is CASSSMAGGKTDTQYF.

V gene TRBV11-3 combines with J gene TRBJ1-2, with TRBD1 matching over 7 bases. CDR1 and CDR2 (germline): SGHNT, YENEEA. With V trimmed by 5 bases and J by 4 bases, 10 bases remained unmatched. The CDR3 consists of 15 residues. The CDR3, as DNA: TGTGCCAGCAGCCCCGGGGCAGGGGGTGTCTATGGCTACACCTTC. Its translation is CASSPGAGGVYGYTF.

The chain couples TRBV12-5 to TRBJ2-7; D is undetermined. This CDR3 region has 11 residues. Trimming removed 6 bases at V and 7 bases at J, with 10 bases between. The germline V gene has CDR1 LGHNT and CDR2 FRNRAP. CDR3 region: CASGYSGEQYF. DNA of the CDR3: TGTGCTAGTGGGTACTCCGGGGAGCAGTACTTC.

V is TRBV18 and J is TRBJ2-7; tentative D call: TRBD1 (5 bases). The germline V and J ends were trimmed by 2 bases and 2 bases, with 13 bases remaining between them. Per germline, CDR1 KGHSH and CDR2 LQKENI. The CDR3 is made up of 15 amino acids. As DNA, the CDR3 is TGTGCCAGCTCACCATTTGACAGTGACACCTACGAGCAGTACTTC. This sequence encodes CASSPFDSDTYEQYF.

The chain has TRBV7-6 and TRBJ2-1; the match to TRBD1 covers 7 bases. With 5 bases clipped from V and 6 bases from J, the junction kept 10 bases outside the gene matches. Germline values: CDR1 SGHVS, CDR2 FNYEAQ. The CDR3 is made up of 15 amino acids. CDR3 in DNA: TGTGCCAGCAGCCCAGATGACAGGGAGTTCAATGAGCAGTTCTTC. Protein: CASSPDDREFNEQFF.

J is TRBJ2-2 and V is TRBV13; D possibly matches TRBD1 or TRBD2 (5 bases each). With 1 base removed from V and 6 bases from J, the gap between germline ends came to 15 bases. The germline CDR1 and CDR2 sequences are PRHDT and FYEKMQ (reference sequence). This CDR3 contains 16 residues. CDR3 nucleotide sequence: TGTGCCAGCAGCTTAGATTTCTCGGGGCCTTCCGGGGAGCTGTTTTTT. Translation gives CASSLDFSGPSGELFF. Looking up the rest from reference TRBV13 and TRBJ2-2 gives the full variable domain: AAGVIQSPRHLIKEKRETATLKCYPIPRHDTVYWYQQGPGQDPQFLISFYEKMQSDKGSIPDRFSAQQFSDYHSELNMSSLELGDSALYFCASSLDFSGPSGELFFGEGSRLTVL.

The V and J genes are TRBV7-9 and TRBJ2-3, with unresolved D. V was clipped by 3 bases and J by 3 bases, with 4 bases between them. Germline CDR1 SEHNR, CDR2 FQNEAQ (reference sequence). This CDR3 is 12 amino acids long. CDR3: CASSFLTDTQYF. In nucleotides, the CDR3 is TGTGCCAGCAGCTTTCTAACAGATACGCAGTATTTT.

This rearrangement joins TRBV29-1 to TRBJ2-5, with a weak D call TRBD1 (5 bases). Between the trimmed V and J ends, which lost 4 bases and 1 base, there was a span of 13 bases. Germline CDR1 reads SQVTM; CDR2 reads ANQGSEA. The CDR3 runs 14 residues. The CDR3 here is CSVVAAGFQETQYF. The CDR3 bases are TGCAGCGTTGTGGCAGCAGGGTTCCAAGAGACCCAGTACTTC. Complete variable domain (other parts from reference TRBV29-1 and TRBJ2-5): SAVISQKPSRDICQRGTSLTIQCQVDSQVTMMFWYRQQPGQSLTLIATANQGSEATYESGFVIDKFPISRPNLTFSTLTVSNMSPEDSSIYLCSVVAAGFQETQYFGPGTRLLVL.

The chain joins TRBV27 to TRBJ2-3; no clear D. Germline CDR1 MNHEY, CDR2 SMNVEV (reference sequence). CDR3 length: 14 amino acids. Between the trimmed V and J ends, which lost 5 bases and 2 bases, there was a span of 11 bases. The CDR3 loop is CASSPSFVTDTQYF. The CDR3 DNA follows: TGTGCCAGCAGTCCCTCATTCGTCACAGATACGCAGTATTTT.

V gene TRBV18 combines with J gene TRBJ1-1, with 9 bases matching TRBD1. Trimming took 3 bases from V and 5 from J; bases not matched to a gene: 4. From germline, CDR1 is KGHSH and CDR2 LQKENI. The CDR3 has 14 amino acids. This CDR3 reads CASSPDRGRTEAFF. DNA of the CDR3: TGTGCCAGCTCACCGGACAGGGGCCGAACTGAAGCTTTCTTT.

This sequence joins TRBV5-4 and TRBJ2-1; D is perhaps TRBD2 (5 bases). CDR3 size: 15 residues. Germline CDR1 reads SGHNT; CDR2 reads YYREEE (reference sequence). V was trimmed by 0 bases and J by 1 base, leaving 8 bases between them. CDR3 bases: TGTGCCAGCAGCTTGGTCGGGGTTTCCTACAATGAGCAGTTCTTC. It codes for CASSLVGVSYNEQFF.

The chain joins TRBV7-2 to TRBJ2-2; 7 bases match TRBD1. With V trimmed by 3 bases and J by 4 bases, 5 bases remained unmatched. The CDR3 is 15 residues long. Looked up from germline, CDR1 is SGHTA and CDR2 is FQGNSA. The CDR3 region is CASSFSAGGTGELFF. CDR3 in DNA: TGTGCCAGCAGCTTCTCTGCAGGGGGCACCGGGGAGCTGTTTTTT.

This rearrangement joins TRBV28 to TRBJ2-1, with unresolved D. Trimming shortened V by 6 bases and J by 10 bases, and 10 bases separated the two germline ends. Looked up from germline, CDR1 is MDHEN and CDR2 is SYDVKM. CDR3 size: 11 residues. CDR3 amino acids: CASSLGHEQFF. The CDR3 bases are TGTGCCAGCAGCCTCGGGCACGAGCAGTTCTTC.

This clone was detected only a few times. The rearrangement links TRBV11-3 to TRBJ1-2; tentative D call: TRBD1 (6 bases). V lost 4 bases and J lost 6, with 24 bases in between. From germline, CDR1 is SGHNT and CDR2 YENEEA. There are 17 residues in the CDR3. The CDR3 nucleotides are TGTGCCAGCAGCTCGTTATCAGGGGAACAGGGCCTTCATGGCTACACCTTC. This gives the protein CASSSLSGEQGLHGYTF.

The chain joins TRBV5-6 to TRBJ1-5, with TRBD1 matching 7 bases. The trim removed 4 bases at V and 2 bases at J, leaving 9 bases unmatched. CDR3 length: 16 residues. Germline CDR1 is SGHDT and CDR2 is YYEEEE. The CDR3 loop is CASSLGLQGRNQPQHF. As DNA, the CDR3 is TGTGCCAGCAGCCTGGGGTTACAGGGGCGCAATCAGCCCCAGCATTTT.

The rearrangement joins TRBV2 to TRBJ1-2, with unresolved D. V was cut by 3 bases and J by 2 bases, with 7 bases left in between. The CDR3 consists of 13 residues. In germline, CDR1 is SNHLY, CDR2 FYNNEI. DNA of the CDR3: TGTGCCAGCAGTGATGAAGGGAACTATGGCTACACCTTC. The encoded protein is CASSDEGNYGYTF. Full variable domain (rest looked up from reference TRBV2 and TRBJ1-2): EPEVTQTPSHQVTQMGQEVILRCVPISNHLYFYWYRQILGQKVEFLVSFYNNEISEKSEIFDDQFSVERPDGSNFTLKIRSTKLEDSAMYFCASSDEGNYGYTFGSGTRLTVV.

The chain employs TRBV11-2 and TRBJ2-1, with 7 bases aligning to TRBD2. V lost 4 bases and J lost 4; bases outside the gene matches: 13. The germline CDR1 and CDR2 sequences are SGHAT and FQNNGV. The length of the CDR3 is 17 residues. The CDR3 region is CASSSPPGLLYYNEQFF. CDR3 in DNA: TGTGCCAGCAGCTCCCCCCCGGGACTACTATATTACAATGAGCAGTTCTTC.

The chain joins TRBV7-2 to TRBJ2-3, with 12 bases that match TRBD2. CDR1 and CDR2 (germline): SGHTA, FQGNSA. The trim removed 1 base at V and 4 bases at J, leaving 9 bases unmatched. The CDR3 is made up of 18 amino acids. The CDR3 region has the DNA TGTGCCAGCAGCTTAGATCGCTCTAGCGGGAGGGCCCCAGATACGCAGTATTTT. Its translation: CASSLDRSSGRAPDTQYF.

The V and J genes are TRBV6-1 and TRBJ2-5, with 7 bases fitting TRBD1. Trimming cost V 5 bases and J 5 bases; bases outside gene matches: 5. This CDR3 has 13 residues. Germline assignment: CDR1 MNHNS and CDR2 SASEGT. The CDR3 loop reads CASSLGTVETQYF. CDR3 nucleotides: TGTGCCAGCAGTCTGGGGACAGTCGAGACCCAGTACTTC.

This chain links TRBV5-1 with TRBJ2-1; no firm D call. CDR1 is SGHRS and CDR2 is YFSETQ in the germline V gene. Trimming took off 1 base at V and 6 bases at J, with 14 bases between the two ends. This CDR3 is 15 amino acids long. CDR3 nucleotide sequence: TGCGCCAGCAGCTTGAGTCTCATGGGATTCAATGAGCAGTTCTTC. Its protein product is CASSLSLMGFNEQFF.

This chain connects TRBV5-5 to TRBJ1-1; possibly TRBD1 for D (6 bases). Germline CDR1 SGHKS, CDR2 YYEKEE (reference sequence). V lost 3 bases and J lost 4, with 13 bases in between. The CDR3 is 14 residues long. Here the CDR3 DNA reads TGTGCCAGCAGCTGGGGGCAAGTGAGCACTGAAGCTTTCTTT. This translates into CASSWGQVSTEAFF. Full variable domain (missing parts from reference TRBV5-5 and TRBJ1-1): DAGVTQSPTHLIKTRGQQVTLRCSPISGHKSVSWYQQVLGQGPQFIFQYYEKEERGRGNFPDRFSARQFPNYSSELNVNALLLGDSALYLCASSWGQVSTEAFFGQGTRLTVV.

The J gene is TRBJ2-1, the V gene TRBV5-4, with 7 bases fitting TRBD2. V gave up 0 bases and J gave up 9 bases; unmatched junction bases: 6. Germline CDR1 is SGHNT and CDR2 is YYREEE (reference sequence). The CDR3 runs to 14 residues. The CDR3 sequence: CASSLAGLVGEQFF. CDR3 sequence (DNA): TGTGCCAGCAGCTTGGCTGGACTAGTGGGTGAGCAGTTCTTC.

The chain links TRBV6-5 to TRBJ2-2, with unresolved D. Germline-derived CDR1 and CDR2 are MNHEY and SVGAGI. Trimming took off 6 bases at V and 3 bases at J, with 8 bases between the two ends. The CDR3 sequence is 13 residues long. The CDR3 here is CASSPVDTGELFF. The CDR3 region has the DNA TGTGCCAGCAGCCCCGTAGACACCGGGGAGCTGTTTTTT.

The chain is built from TRBV11-2 and TRBJ2-7, with D possibly matching TRBD2 (5 bases). V was pared by 6 bases and J by 4 bases, with 13 bases between. Germline V lookup: CDR1 SGHAT, CDR2 FQNNGV. The CDR3 loop spans 13 amino acids. CDR3 in DNA: TGTGCCAGCAGTCGTCCCCCGGGGTACGAGCAGTACTTC. Its protein is CASSRPPGYEQYF. The entire variable domain, with the rest obtained from reference TRBV11-2 and TRBJ2-7, is as follows: EAGVAQSPRYKIIEKRQSVAFWCNPISGHATLYWYQQILGQGPKLLIQFQNNGVVDDSQLPKDRFSAERLKGVDSTLKIQPAKLEDSAVYLCASSRPPGYEQYFGPGTRLTVT.

This chain links TRBV30 with TRBJ2-4, with D maybe TRBD1 (6 bases). Germline CDR1 and CDR2: GTSNPN and SVGIG (reference sequence). The V end was cut by 0 bases, the J end by 3 bases, with 6 bases between. The CDR3 loop spans 13 amino acids. The CDR3 loop reads CAWSVDSKNIQYF. As DNA, the CDR3 is TGTGCCTGGAGTGTGGACAGCAAAAACATTCAGTACTTC. Based on the CDR3 plus reference TRBV30 and TRBJ2-4, the full variable domain is SQTIHQWPATLVQPVGSPLSLECTVEGTSNPNLYWYRQAAGRGLQLLFYSVGIGQISSEVPQNLSASRPQDRQFILSSKKLLLSDSGFYLCAWSVDSKNIQYFGAGTRLSVL.

In the case of this clone: The germline gene is not matched at one end of the junction; a read error may be the cause. This sample includes further DNA sequences coding for the same CDR3. V and J are TRBV11-3 and TRBJ2-7, with a weak D call TRBD1 (6 bases). From germline, CDR1 is SGHNT and CDR2 YENEEA. CDR3 size: 12 residues. The CDR3 loop is CASDQGLGEQYF. Written as DNA, the CDR3 is TGTGCCAGTGACCAGGGGCTGGGCGAGCAATACTTC.